This T cell receptor beta chain was documented in a study of blood T cell repertoires in COVID-19. In the source study's methods: Reference gene primer amplification gave nucleated cell count estimates. TCRdb's table, derived via immunoSEQ multiplex PCR, lists solely in-frame clones and lacks some. From that table come the V and J calls and clone size; the DNA was used to work out D and trimming. Found here are approximately 290,000 clones, approximately 84% of them singletons; the top ten hold about 15%. Deletions cut 2 bases from V and 10 bases from J, with 12 bases between. The CDR3 is 14 amino acids. Germline CDR1 and CDR2: SGHVS and FQNEAQ.

This sequence joins TRBV7-8 and TRBJ1-6; the D gene is possibly TRBD1 (5 bases). The source of this sequence is a person aged 65 to 85 with COVID-19, enrolled during active disease. Input material: peripheral blood. CDR3 in DNA: TGTGCCAGCAGCTTAAAGGGGCAGTCCTCACCCCTCCACTTT. It encodes CASSLKGQSSPLHF.